Here is one T cell receptor (beta chain) with its context. The CDR3 totals 19 residues. The germline gives CDR1 MNHEY, CDR2 SMNVEV (reference sequence). V trimming: 6 bases; J trimming: 2 bases; junction bases outside the gene matches: 13. The sample is drawn from a study of blood T cell repertoires in COVID-19. Study-level background: Italy, Spain and the United States were the sources of the convalescent and acute COVID-19 samples. PBMCs, B-cell-depleted T cells, or T cells were the source of the cDNA or gDNA that made up the material.

Authors' analysis steps: Cell counts per sample came from amplifying reference gene primers. The table came from immunoSEQ multiplex PCR; TCRdb's copy has only in-frame clones and leaves some out. That table is the source of V, J and clone size, and D and trimming were worked out from the DNA. This sample has about 82,000 clones; around 80% occur once, and the top ten carry 12%. This receptor was identified in a woman between 35 and 50 years old with active or convalescent COVID-19. The sequencing input was peripheral blood. The rearrangement links TRBV27 to TRBJ2-5; the match to TRBD2 covers 15 bases. This chain's CDR3 is CASSKWRTSGGGTQETQYF. CDR3 bases: TGTGCCAGCAGCAAGTGGAGGACTAGCGGGGGGGGAACACAAGAGACCCAGTACTTC.